The 3 T cell receptor beta chains reported below all come from one sample, sequenced in a study of blood T cells in healthy people across ages. A second roughly 6 to 11 cycle PCR used barcoded and J-beta primers. TCRdb re-derived calls from the 5' RACE reads in MiXCR, one entry per CDR3 protein. This table holds about 1 million distinct CDR3 sequences, 40% to 50% found once. The source material was blood. These receptors were taken from a woman in her sixties in good health.

The V call is TRBV7-2, the J call TRBJ2-3; a possible D gene is TRBD1 (6 bases). This CDR3 contains 17 residues. Trimming left V 1 base short and J 7 bases short, with 21 bases between. Germline assignment: CDR1 SGHTA and CDR2 FQGNSA. Written as DNA, the CDR3 is TGTGCCAGCAGCTTAGTTTTAGCGTTGGCAGGGGATTATACGCAGTATTTT. This sequence encodes CASSLVLALAGDYTQYF. Variable domain in full (rest from reference TRBV7-2 and TRBJ2-3): GAGVSQSPSNKVTEKGKDVELRCDPISGHTALYWYRQSLGQGLEFLIYFQGNSAPDKSGLPSDRFSAERTGGSVSTLTIQRTQQEDSAVYLCASSLVLALAGDYTQYFGPGTRLTVL.

The gene calls are TRBV5-1 and TRBJ2-7; 8 nucleotides line up with TRBD2. The CDR3 is 17 amino acids. Unmatched junction bases numbered 9, after V lost 1 base and J lost 0 bases. Germline lookup yields CDR1 SGHRS and CDR2 YFSETQ. Here the CDR3 reads CASSLRLSGGSSYEQYF. Here the CDR3 DNA reads TGCGCCAGCAGCTTGAGACTATCGGGAGGGTCCTCCTACGAGCAGTACTTC.

V usage is TRBV7-2 and J usage is TRBJ2-7, with no clear D. Deletions cut 1 base from V and 7 bases from J, with 11 bases between. Germline CDR1 is SGHTA and CDR2 is FQGNSA. The CDR3 has 13 residues. The CDR3 loop reads CASSLGMLKEQYF. The CDR3 DNA is TGTGCCAGCAGCTTAGGGATGCTAAAGGAGCAGTACTTC. Variable domain in full (rest from reference TRBV7-2 and TRBJ2-7): GAGVSQSPSNKVTEKGKDVELRCDPISGHTALYWYRQSLGQGLEFLIYFQGNSAPDKSGLPSDRFSAERTGGSVSTLTIQRTQQEDSAVYLCASSLGMLKEQYFGPGTRLTVT.